This TCR beta chain was captured in a study of high-grade serous ovarian cancer treatment subgroups. Study observations and caveats: Same-patient tumor repertoires overlapped at roughly 0.1 to 0.79; different patients barely overlapped. TCR clonal relatedness correlated positively with neoantigen level. The analyses considered CDR3 and ignored CDR1 and CDR2.

Tumor tissue was taken before any definitive surgery or chemotherapy was given. As to this clone: Its specificity is not known.

The data were produced by immunoSEQ multiplex PCR, yet TCRdb's version contains in-frame clones alone and is incomplete. Of a few thousand clones listed, about four fifths were seen once; the top ten hold approximately 6.1%. Germline V lookup: CDR1 MDHEN, CDR2 SYDVKM. The length of the CDR3 is 17 residues. The trim removed 2 bases at V and 4 bases at J, leaving 8 bases unmatched. Material for sequencing was tumor tissue. The chain joins TRBV28 to TRBJ1-2; 12 bases line up with TRBD1. The receptor's source is a human donor with high-grade serous ovarian cancer. The CDR3 bases are TGTGCCAGCAGTTTAGGTTCCGGGACAGGGGGCAGCTATGGCTACACCTTC. Translated: CASSLGSGTGGSYGYTF.